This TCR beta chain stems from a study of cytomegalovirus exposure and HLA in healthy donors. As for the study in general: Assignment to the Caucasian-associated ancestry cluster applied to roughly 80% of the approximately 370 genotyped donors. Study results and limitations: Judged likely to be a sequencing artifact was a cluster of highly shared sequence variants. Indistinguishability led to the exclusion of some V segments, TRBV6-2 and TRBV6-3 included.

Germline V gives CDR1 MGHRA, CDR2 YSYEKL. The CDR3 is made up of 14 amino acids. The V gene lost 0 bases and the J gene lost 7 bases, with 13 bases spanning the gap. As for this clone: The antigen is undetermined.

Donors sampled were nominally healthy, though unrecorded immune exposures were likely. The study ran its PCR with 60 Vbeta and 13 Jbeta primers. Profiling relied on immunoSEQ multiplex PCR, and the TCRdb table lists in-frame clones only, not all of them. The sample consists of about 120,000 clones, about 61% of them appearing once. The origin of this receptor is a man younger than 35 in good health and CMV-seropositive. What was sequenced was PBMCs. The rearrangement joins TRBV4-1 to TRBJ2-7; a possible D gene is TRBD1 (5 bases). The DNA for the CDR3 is TGCGCCAGCAGCCAAGAATCCCCAGGGTGGGAGCAGTACTTC. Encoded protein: CASSQESPGWEQYF.